The entry below describes one T cell receptor beta chain. Its antigen target is currently unknown. The conserved phenylalanine or tryptophan is not found at the CDR3 terminus, so this likely reflects a read error. Library construction relied on PCR. TCRdb names NextSeq 500 as the instrument used. Bulk TCR libraries were made following a previously described method, with the TCR primers given in Table S5. Total RNA was purified with the Qiagen AllPrep DNA/RNA kit. Before analysis, reads from multiple sequencing runs of one library were combined. On the authors' methods: Reads were retained only if their TCR constant sequence matched exactly, and those retained reads were trimmed to 150 nt and grouped according to their 12-nt molecular barcodes. Within each barcode group, reads were sub-clustered at a 15% Levenshtein threshold, and quality-weighted consensus sequences were built per RNA molecule. Non-functional sequences were excluded, and lower-count sequences lying one edit away from another sequence were also excluded. On the basis of fitting two negative binomial distributions, barcode sub-clusters with fewer than 20% of the maximum read count were discarded. TCRdb reanalyzed the raw reads on its own, using fastp at Q25 for trimming and MiXCR for clone calling, and kept in-frame beta chains. Every entry covers one CDR3 protein and lists the most common genes and DNA from its rows. The V and J calls come from TCRdb's annotation, not from the publication. This sample lists around 100,000 distinct CDR3 sequences; 36% were detected once. The biggest ten clones account for around 3.9% of the sample.

The trim is 1 base for V and 3 bases for J, with a gap of 12 bases between the germline ends. Including both end residues, the CDR3 is 14 amino acids long. The sequence is cut down to CDR3 DNA, 42 bases in frame from base 1. The germline V gene (reference sequence) provides CDR1 DFQATT and CDR2 SNEGSKA. This entry comes from a study of molecular identifiers for immune sequencing clone quantification (dated by TCRdb to 2016 to 2018). Context from the whole study: In a replicate experiment, RNA from roughly 18,000 or 92,000 naive CD8 T cells was split into five aliquots, four of which were sequenced. The study was a methods study using CD8 T cells to benchmark molecular-identifier clustering-based TCR repertoire sequencing (MIDCIRS) and TCR RNA copy counting.

Libraries of naive CD8 T cells were built from approximately 20,000 to 1,000,000 sorted cells, with 10%, 30% or 50% of the purified RNA used. On a BD FACSAria II, naive CD8 T cells were FACS-sorted as CD8+CD4-CCR7+CD45RA+ and collected into RLT Plus buffer. Under 11 TCR copies' worth of Jurkat RNA were spiked into about 20,000-1,100,000 naive CD8 T cell samples to test detection sensitivity. CD8 T cells were enriched using RosetteSep CD8+ T Cell Enrichment Cocktail and Ficoll-Paque, and the enriched cells then underwent ACK red cell lysis. The investigation overall reported the following: Approximately 3.1 recovered TCR RNA copies per cell were obtained by modeling, versus about 10 by digital PCR, implying a capture efficiency of 30% to 35%. Highly expanded clone sizes could be underestimated because identical TCR molecules may share a barcode. Spiked-in Jurkat TCR RNA equal to a single cell's worth was reported to be detectable even within 1,100,000 naive CD8 T cells. When barcode sub-clustering was not used, chimeric consensus sequences inflated TCR diversity, with chimeras reaching as high as 47%. In CMV-specific effector cells, over 97% of molecules were held by clones above 20 RNA copies, whereas under 1% of molecules were held by such clones in naive cells. The naive libraries included spiked-in Jurkat TCR RNA (fewer than eleven copies' worth), and this RNA is not part of the donor repertoire.

The rearranged chain carries TRBV20-1 and TRBJ1-1; the D segment cannot be called with confidence. This TCR was sampled from a human donor in good health. Some libraries in this study had Jurkat cell RNA spiked in. The sequenced material came from naive CD8+ T cells from blood, with Jurkat cell RNA spiked in. The cell subset or site label, as the study defines it: FACS-sorted CD8+CD4-CCR7+CD45RA+ naive T cells. At the DNA level, the sequence is TGCAGTGCTAGAGTTCCCTTGGGATACACTGAAGCTTTCATT. Its protein product is CSARVPLGYTEAFI.